Detailed here is one TCR beta chain. Its target is not known. This sample was taken from a study of siplizumab effects on memory and regulatory T cells. General study results and limits: Naive T cells looked more diverse than memory cells, and they looked like major contributors to the alloresponse.

CDR1 and CDR2 from the germline V gene are MGHRA and YSYEKL. This CDR3 is built from 13 residues. Trimming shortened V by 1 base and J by 9 bases, and 11 bases separated the two germline ends. Produced via immunoSEQ multiplex PCR; TCRdb's table is partial and in-frame only. The profile shows 87,000 or so clones, 94% of them singletons. The chain joins TRBV4-1 to TRBJ2-3; D is possibly TRBD1 (5 bases). Sequences were obtained from non-Treg CD4+ T cells sorted from blood. The TCR was taken from a human donor in good health. CDR3 residues: CASSQVQQGTQYF. The DNA of the CDR3 is TGCGCCAGCAGCCAAGTTCAGCAGGGCACGCAGTATTTT.